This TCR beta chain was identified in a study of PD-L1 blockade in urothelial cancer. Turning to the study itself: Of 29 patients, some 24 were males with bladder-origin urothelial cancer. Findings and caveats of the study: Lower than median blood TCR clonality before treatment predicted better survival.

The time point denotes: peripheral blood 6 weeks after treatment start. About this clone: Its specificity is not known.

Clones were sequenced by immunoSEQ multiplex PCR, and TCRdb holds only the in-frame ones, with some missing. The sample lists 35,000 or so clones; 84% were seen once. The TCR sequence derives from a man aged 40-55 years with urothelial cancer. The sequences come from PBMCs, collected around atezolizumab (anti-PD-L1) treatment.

The CDR3 is CSGALTDTQYF. CDR3 sequence (DNA): TGCAGTGGGGCCCTAACAGATACGCAGTATTTT. The chain has TRBV20-1 and TRBJ2-3, with D uncertain. The CDR3 runs 11 residues. Germline V gene sequence: CDR1 DFQATT, CDR2 SNEGSKA (reference sequence). Trimming shortened V by 7 bases and J by 3 bases, and 8 bases separated the two germline ends.